The TCR beta chain described here comes from a study of response to subunit inactivated influenza vaccine. TCRdb analysed the RT-PCR reads with MiXCR anew, one entry per CDR3 protein. The sample yields 400,000 to 650,000 distinct CDR3 sequences, 6% to 9% seen once. General study results and limits: Few new T cells, the authors suggested, are recruited by each seasonal influenza vaccination.

This CDR3 is 14 amino acids long. V lost 0 bases and J 4 bases, leaving 10 bases between the germline ends. Germline V CDR1 and CDR2: SGHDT, YYEEEE. In regard to this clonotype: Its antigen remains unknown.

Material: PBMCs from blood, obtained about 24 months after vaccination. This receptor was taken from a man aged 50-75 years who received an inactivated influenza vaccine. This sequence joins TRBV5-6 and TRBJ1-2, with TRBD1 as a possible D gene (6 bases). The CDR3 here is CASSLGGLGYGYTF. DNA of the CDR3: TGTGCCAGCAGCTTGGGGGGGCTAGGCTATGGCTACACCTTC.